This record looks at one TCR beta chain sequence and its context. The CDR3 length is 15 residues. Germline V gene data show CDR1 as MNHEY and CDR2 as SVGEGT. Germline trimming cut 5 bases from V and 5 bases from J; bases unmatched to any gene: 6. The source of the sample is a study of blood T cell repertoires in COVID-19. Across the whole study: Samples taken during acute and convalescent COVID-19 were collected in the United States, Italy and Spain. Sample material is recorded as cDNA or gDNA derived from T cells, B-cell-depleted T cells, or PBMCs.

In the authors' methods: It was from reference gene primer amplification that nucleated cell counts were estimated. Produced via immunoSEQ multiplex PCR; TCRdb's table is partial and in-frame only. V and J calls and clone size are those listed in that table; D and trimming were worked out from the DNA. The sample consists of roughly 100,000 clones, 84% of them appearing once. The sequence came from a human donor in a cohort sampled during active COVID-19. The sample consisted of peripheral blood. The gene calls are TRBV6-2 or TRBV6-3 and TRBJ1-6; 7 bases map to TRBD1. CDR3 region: CASSQDRADNSPLHF. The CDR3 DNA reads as TGTGCCAGCAGTCAAGACAGGGCGGATAATTCACCCCTCCACTTT.